This entry features one TCR beta chain sequence. As yet, its antigen is unknown. Clones were read by immunoSEQ multiplex PCR, and TCRdb kept only the in-frame ones, dropping some. The repertoire has about 69,000 clones, about 90% of them found once; the top ten carry 2.5% to 3%. Per the germline V gene, CDR1 is WNHNN and CDR2 is SYGVQD (reference sequence). The V and J ends lost 0 bases and 0 bases respectively, with 6 bases between them. This CDR3 is 14 amino acids long. Exclusion applied to patients with autoimmune disease history or systemic immunosuppression. This sample is drawn from a study of OX40 agonist ivuxolimab in advanced cancers. Study-wide background: Head and neck, renal cell, melanoma or hepatocellular carcinoma were the cancers that dose-escalation patients had.

Whole-study results and caveats: Partial responders dosed at 0.1-3.0 mg/kg displayed clonal expansion ranking among the lowest. Circulating CD4+ and CD8+ T cells showed clonal expansion by week 6 at 0.1 to 3.0 mg/kg.

This chain connects TRBV10-1 to TRBJ2-7, with unresolved D. The material sequenced was CD4+ or CD8+ T cells sorted from blood, taken in a trial of the OX40 agonist ivuxolimab. The sequence was collected from an adult with an advanced solid tumor such as melanoma, head and neck, liver or kidney cancer. The CDR3 protein is CASSESSISYEQYF. The CDR3 nucleotides read TGCGCCAGCAGTGAGTCGAGTATCTCCTACGAGCAGTACTTC.